These 32 T cell receptor beta chains share one sample of origin, sequenced in a study of CD8 T cells in Susac syndrome. Reverse transcription of about 0.5 to 1 ug RNA was carried out with random hexamers. TCRdb recomputed calls from the immunoSEQ multiplex PCR reads with MiXCR, one row per CDR3 protein. This table has 400,000 to 550,000 distinct CDR3 sequences, around 85% appearing once. Sample: CD8+ T cells from PBMCs. These receptor sequences come from a human donor with multiple sclerosis.

V and J are TRBV12-3 or TRBV12-4 and TRBJ2-6; D is unclear. The V end was cut by 5 bases, the J end by 0 bases, with 8 bases between. This CDR3 region has 15 residues. The CDR3 spells CASSNGVSGANVLTF. Written as DNA, the CDR3 is TGTGCCAGCAGTAATGGGGTCTCTGGGGCCAACGTCCTGACTTTC.

This clonotype was seen a handful of times. The chain combines TRBV7-9 with TRBJ1-1; D is unresolved. V dropped 0 bases and J dropped 5 bases, with 7 bases sitting between them. The germline V gene has CDR1 SEHNR and CDR2 FQNEAQ (reference sequence). The CDR3 extends over 13 amino acids. The CDR3 nucleotides read TGTGCCAGCAGCTTAGCGTCCATTACTGAAGCTTTCTTT. Translating it yields CASSLASITEAFF.

This clonotype was seen only once. The chain combines TRBV10-3 with TRBJ1-6, with D tentatively TRBD1 (5 bases). CDR3 length equals 14 residues. V lost 4 bases to trimming and J lost 3 bases, with 7 bases between them. CDR1 and CDR2 from the germline V gene are ENHRY and SYGVKD. The CDR3 DNA reads as TGTGCCATCAGTGGGGGGAACTATAATTCACCCCTCCACTTT. Amino acids: CAISGGNYNSPLHF.

This chain uses TRBV30 with TRBJ2-1, with D possibly matching TRBD1 (6 bases). Germline assignment: CDR1 GTSNPN and CDR2 SVGIG (reference sequence). Deletions cut 1 base from V and 0 bases from J, with 10 bases between. This CDR3 is built from 15 residues. CDR3 in amino acids: CAWSAGTSSYNEQFF. The CDR3 bases are TGTGCCTGGAGTGCTGGGACAAGCTCCTACAATGAGCAGTTCTTC.

The chain couples TRBV7-2 to TRBJ2-1; D is uncertain. The ends were cut back, 7 bases at V and 0 bases at J, with 13 bases in the middle. Per germline, CDR1 SGHTA and CDR2 FQGNSA. The CDR3 has 15 residues. The CDR3 DNA reads as TGTGCCAGCACCCAGGACCCGAGCTCCTACAATGAGCAGTTCTTC. It translates to CASTQDPSSYNEQFF.

This clonotype came up a few times. V is TRBV9 and J is TRBJ2-2; D not certain. The length of the CDR3 is 14 residues. The V and J ends lost 4 bases and 3 bases respectively, with 10 bases between them. Germline CDR1 and CDR2: SGDLS and YYNGEE. Written as DNA, the CDR3 is TGTGCCAGCAGCTCAAACACGGACACCGGGGAGCTGTTTTTT. This gives the protein CASSSNTDTGELFF.

The genes are TRBV5-6 and TRBJ2-7; TRBD2 matches 8 bases. There are 15 residues in the CDR3. Germline CDR1 and CDR2: SGHDT and YYEEEE. The trim removed 4 bases at V and 1 base at J, leaving 7 bases unmatched. CDR3 sequence reads: CASSLGVAGSYEQYF. The CDR3 DNA follows: TGTGCCAGCAGCCTAGGGGTAGCGGGGTCCTACGAGCAGTACTTC. The full variable domain, with the rest looked up from reference TRBV5-6 and TRBJ2-7, is DAGVTQSPTHLIKTRGQQVTLRCSPKSGHDTVSWYQQALGQGPQFIFQYYEEEERQRGNFPDRFSGHQFPNYSSELNVNALLLGDSALYLCASSLGVAGSYEQYFGPGTRLTVT.

V and J are TRBV20-1 and TRBJ2-3; TRBD2 matches 11 bases. J was trimmed by 6 bases and V by 0 bases; bases with no gene match: 14. Germline loops: CDR1 DFQATT, CDR2 SNEGSKA (reference sequence). This CDR3 has 18 amino acids. CDR3 loop: CSARDPSVSGGAGDTQYF. Here the CDR3 DNA reads TGCAGTGCTAGAGATCCCTCCGTTAGCGGGGGGGCTGGGGATACGCAGTATTTT.

The V gene is TRBV10-3, the J gene TRBJ2-1; 9 bases fit TRBD1. V dropped 3 bases and J dropped 3; count of bases not matched to a gene: 3. The CDR3 has 15 residues. Per the germline V gene, CDR1 is ENHRY and CDR2 is SYGVKD. The CDR3 protein is CAISERGQGYNEQFF. The CDR3 region has the DNA TGTGCCATCAGTGAAAGGGGACAGGGCTACAATGAGCAGTTCTTC.

The gene calls are TRBV18 and TRBJ2-1; 12 nucleotides match TRBD2. V shed 3 bases, J shed 6 bases, and the junction held 3 bases outside the gene matches. This CDR3 comprises 15 residues. Per the germline V gene, CDR1 is KGHSH and CDR2 is LQKENI. The CDR3 nucleotides read TGTGCCAGCTCACCCGGGACTAGCGGGTTCAATGAGCAGTTCTTC. Encoded protein: CASSPGTSGFNEQFF.

The chain employs TRBV5-6 and TRBJ2-2; TRBD2 matches at 8 bases. The CDR3 has 17 residues. Germline V lookup: CDR1 SGHDT, CDR2 YYEEEE. The V gene end was trimmed by 3 bases and the J gene end by 3 bases; junction bases not matched to a gene: 10. This chain's CDR3 is CASSSPAGGAYTGELFF. For the CDR3, the DNA is TGTGCCAGCAGCTCCCCCGCCGGGGGGGCGTACACCGGGGAGCTGTTTTTT.

V and J are TRBV5-4 and TRBJ2-2; 9 bases are shared with TRBD2. Trimming at V came to 1 base and at J to 2 bases, leaving 3 bases not matched to a gene. Looked up from germline, CDR1 is SGHNT and CDR2 is YYREEE (reference sequence). This CDR3 spans 16 amino acids. CDR3 bases: TGTGCCAGCAGCTTGCCTAGCGGGGTCAACACCGGGGAGCTGTTTTTT. Its translation is CASSLPSGVNTGELFF.

The V gene is TRBV30, the J gene TRBJ2-7; unclear D gene. V dropped 2 bases and J dropped 4 bases, with 6 bases sitting between them. This CDR3 is 11 amino acids long. CDR1 and CDR2 (germline): GTSNPN, SVGIG (reference sequence). CDR3 nucleotides: TGTGCCTGGAGTTGGGGATACGAGCAGTACTTC. As protein: CAWSWGYEQYF.

The chain couples TRBV2 to TRBJ1-6, with D maybe TRBD1 (5 bases). Germline V lookup: CDR1 SNHLY, CDR2 FYNNEI. The CDR3 extends over 13 amino acids. Trimming pared 10 bases from V and 6 bases from J, leaving 13 bases between. Written as DNA, the CDR3 is TGTGCCATACCGGGACTGCCTAATTCACCCCTCCACTTT. Translating gives CAIPGLPNSPLHF.

The J gene is TRBJ1-4, the V gene TRBV5-1; 10 nucleotides agree with TRBD1. CDR1 and CDR2 from the germline V gene are SGHRS and YFSETQ. The ends lost 4 bases at V and 10 bases at J; junction bases unmatched: 7. The CDR3 is made up of 14 amino acids. CDR3 protein: CASSRGQGEGKLFF. The CDR3 DNA follows: TGCGCCAGCAGCCGAGGACAGGGGGAGGGAAAACTGTTTTTT.

The J gene is TRBJ2-3, the V gene TRBV4-2, with 16 nucleotides matching TRBD2. The CDR3 extends over 18 amino acids. Trimming cost V 1 base and J 5 bases; bases outside gene matches: 6. The germline V gene encodes CDR1 LGHNA and CDR2 YNFKEQ. CDR3 protein: CASSQGGTSGGAVDTQYF. CDR3 DNA sequence: TGTGCCAGCAGCCAAGGCGGGACTAGCGGGGGGGCCGTAGATACGCAGTATTTT.

The gene calls are TRBV9 and TRBJ2-7, with D tentatively TRBD1 (5 bases). The length of the CDR3 is 14 residues. Trimming pared 4 bases from V and 0 bases from J, leaving 11 bases between. Germline V gene lookup returns CDR1 SGDLS and CDR2 YYNGEE. In nucleotides, the CDR3 is TGTGCCAGCAGCCCAGACAGCCCCTCCTACGAGCAGTACTTC. This translates into CASSPDSPSYEQYF.

The chain joins TRBV27 to TRBJ1-2; 8 positions agree with TRBD1. Germline values: CDR1 MNHEY, CDR2 SMNVEV (reference sequence). V lost 3 bases, J lost 6 bases, and 6 bases stayed unmatched. CDR3 length: 14 amino acids. The CDR3 sequence: CASSFLSGGDGYTF. CDR3 DNA sequence: TGTGCCAGCAGTTTTCTGTCAGGGGGCGATGGCTACACCTTC.

The gene calls are TRBV27 and TRBJ1-4; D unclear. V shed 4 bases and J shed 4 bases, with 10 bases lying between them. Per germline, CDR1 MNHEY and CDR2 SMNVEV (reference sequence). CDR3 size: 14 residues. DNA of the CDR3: TGTGCCAGCAGTTCCGGGCTCTATAATGAAAAACTGTTTTTT. Protein product: CASSSGLYNEKLFF.

The gene calls are TRBV30 and TRBJ2-7; D may be TRBD2 (7 bases). The germline V gene encodes CDR1 GTSNPN and CDR2 SVGIG (reference sequence). V was shortened by 3 bases and J by 2 bases, with 14 bases between the two germline ends. CDR3 size: 14 residues. The chain's CDR3 is CAWSGGGSAYEQYF. As DNA, the CDR3 is TGTGCCTGGAGCGGCGGGGGCAGCGCCTACGAGCAGTACTTC.

This chain uses TRBV19 with TRBJ2-1, with 10 positions matching TRBD1. V lost 5 bases and J lost 4; bases outside the gene matches: 8. The CDR3 runs 16 residues. Germline values: CDR1 LNHDA, CDR2 SQIVND (reference sequence). The CDR3 reads CASSPIGQGVYNEQFF. The CDR3 DNA is TGTGCCAGTAGTCCGATAGGACAGGGGGTTTACAATGAGCAGTTCTTC.

V is TRBV5-8 and J is TRBJ1-2; D unclear. The V gene lost 4 bases and the J gene lost 8 bases, with 12 bases spanning the gap. This CDR3 has 12 residues. Germline V CDR1 and CDR2: SGHTS, YDEGEE. The CDR3 loop reads CASSRYTGGYTF. CDR3 DNA: TGTGCCAGCAGCCGCTACACGGGCGGCTACACCTTC.

V is TRBV5-6 and J is TRBJ2-6; 7 nucleotides match TRBD1. Germline values: CDR1 SGHDT, CDR2 YYEEEE. V trimming: 1 base; J trimming: 0 bases; junction bases outside the gene matches: 10. This CDR3 has 19 residues. CDR3 loop: CASSLRMARDSSGANVLTF. CDR3 nucleotides: TGTGCCAGCAGCTTGAGGATGGCCAGGGACAGCTCTGGGGCCAACGTCCTGACTTTC. Full variable domain (outside the CDR3, taken from reference TRBV5-6 and TRBJ2-6): DAGVTQSPTHLIKTRGQQVTLRCSPKSGHDTVSWYQQALGQGPQFIFQYYEEEERQRGNFPDRFSGHQFPNYSSELNVNALLLGDSALYLCASSLRMARDSSGANVLTFGAGSRLTVL.

J is TRBJ2-2 and V is TRBV28; D gene unclear. V was pared by 9 bases and J by 6 bases, with 8 bases between. The CDR3 runs to 11 residues. Germline V gives CDR1 MDHEN, CDR2 SYDVKM. The CDR3 nucleotides read TGTGCCAGTCTGTACTCCGGGGAGCTGTTTTTT. Translating gives CASLYSGELFF. The whole variable domain, filled in from reference TRBV28 and TRBJ2-2, reads DVKVTQSSRYLVKRTGEKVFLECVQDMDHENMFWYRQDPGLGLRLIYFSYDVKMKEKGDIPEGYSVSREKKERFSLILESASTNQTSMYLCASLYSGELFFGEGSRLTVL.

The chain couples TRBV3-1 to TRBJ2-3; D is possibly TRBD2 (6 bases). Germline V gene data show CDR1 as LGHDT and CDR2 as YNNKEL (reference sequence). This CDR3 has 16 residues. Deletions cut 2 bases from V and 4 bases from J, with 16 bases between. This CDR3 is CASSQNRDSLPDTQYF. CDR3 DNA sequence: TGTGCCAGCAGCCAAAACCGGGACTCCCTCCCAGATACGCAGTATTTT.

This rearrangement joins TRBV6-4 to TRBJ1-6; unclear D gene. Germline CDR1 MRHNA, CDR2 SNTAGT. Between the trimmed V and J ends, which lost 2 bases and 4 bases, there was a span of 9 bases. This CDR3 has 15 amino acids. CDR3 nucleotide sequence: TGTGCCAGCAGTGACCAGGACGGTTATAATTCACCCCTCCACTTT. Its translation: CASSDQDGYNSPLHF.

V and J are TRBV2 and TRBJ1-5; TRBD1 might be the D (6 bases). Germline loops: CDR1 SNHLY, CDR2 FYNNEI. V lost 0 bases to trimming and J lost 2 bases, with 14 bases between them. This CDR3 comprises 17 residues. DNA for the CDR3: TGTGCCAGCAGTGAAGCTTGGACAGTGCATGGCAATCAGCCCCAGCATTTT. This translates into CASSEAWTVHGNQPQHF.

This clonotype turned up a few times. V and J are TRBV12-3 or TRBV12-4 and TRBJ2-2, with D tentatively TRBD2 (6 bases). The CDR3 consists of 15 residues. Between the trimmed V and J ends, which lost 0 bases and 1 base, there was a span of 6 bases. The CDR3 region is CASSLAGGNTGELFF. CDR3 nucleotides: TGTGCCAGCAGTTTAGCGGGAGGGAACACCGGGGAGCTGTTTTTT.

The CDR3 reads CASSPDLVEKLFF. The CDR3 coding sequence is TGTGCCAGCAGCCCGGACCTGGTGGAAAAACTGTTTTTT. J is TRBJ1-4 and V is TRBV5-4; D gene uncertain. Germline CDR1 and CDR2: SGHNT and YYREEE (reference sequence). The CDR3 runs to 13 residues. Deletions cut 4 bases from V and 8 bases from J, with 12 bases between.

This sequence joins TRBV12-3 or TRBV12-4 and TRBJ2-1; D not resolved. Between the trimmed V and J ends, which lost 3 bases and 4 bases, there was a span of 10 bases. This CDR3 comprises 14 residues. The CDR3 DNA reads TGTGCCAGCAGTTTTGTCCTGCAGTACAATGAGCAGTTCTTC. As protein: CASSFVLQYNEQFF.

The chain joins TRBV27 to TRBJ1-6; D is perhaps TRBD1 (5 bases). The V end was cut by 5 bases, the J end by 5 bases, with 10 bases between. CDR3 length: 14 residues. Germline V gene lookup returns CDR1 MNHEY and CDR2 SMNVEV (reference sequence). In DNA form, the CDR3 reads TGTGCCAGCAGTCTGGAGGACAATAATTCACCCCTCCACTTT. As protein: CASSLEDNNSPLHF.

In DNA form, the CDR3 reads TGTGCCAGCAGTCCCCGGCATGAGGACGGGGAGCTGTTTTTT. Residues: CASSPRHEDGELFF. The gene calls are TRBV11-3 and TRBJ2-2; no firm D call. The CDR3 has 14 amino acids. Germline loops: CDR1 SGHNT, CDR2 YENEEA. Trimming removed 6 bases at V and 7 bases at J, with 15 bases between.